The 23 T cell receptor beta chains below all came from one sample that was sequenced in a study of blood T cell repertoires in COVID-19. Sequencing was performed with immunoSEQ multiplex PCR; in TCRdb, only in-frame clones are kept and a portion is missing. The sample consists of fewer than 300,000 clones, under 90% of them appearing once. Material: peripheral blood. Every receptor here comes from a young woman with acute or convalescent COVID-19.

The chain joins TRBV5-1 to TRBJ1-4, with TRBD1 identical over 7 bases. Germline lookup yields CDR1 SGHRS and CDR2 YFSETQ. With 1 base clipped from V and 3 bases from J, the junction kept 6 bases outside the gene matches. CDR3 size: 16 residues. As DNA, the CDR3 is TGCGCCAGCAGCTTGCAAGGGACAGTCTCTAATGAAAAACTGTTTTTT. It yields the protein CASSLQGTVSNEKLFF.

CDR3 residues: CAWSVLAGGDIQYF. CDR3 coding DNA: TGTGCCTGGAGTGTACTGGCGGGAGGAGACATTCAGTACTTC. The chain combines TRBV30 with TRBJ2-4, with 8 bases fitting TRBD2. The CDR3 covers 14 residues. The V gene's germline CDR1 is GTSNPN and CDR2 SVGIG (reference sequence). Trimming took 0 bases from V and 8 from J; bases not matched to a gene: 6.

This chain uses TRBV5-4 with TRBJ2-5, with 11 nucleotides matching TRBD2. With 0 bases clipped from V and 4 bases from J, the junction kept 8 bases outside the gene matches. Germline CDR1 reads SGHNT; CDR2 reads YYREEE (reference sequence). The CDR3 totals 17 residues. CDR3 in amino acids: CASSLARLAGTGETQYF. CDR3 coding DNA: TGTGCCAGCAGCTTGGCCCGACTAGCGGGAACGGGAGAGACCCAGTACTTC.

The J gene is TRBJ1-1, the V gene TRBV29-1, with D possibly TRBD1 on 6 matching bases. This CDR3 comprises 12 residues. V was pared by 5 bases and J by 7 bases, with 14 bases between. In germline, CDR1 is SQVTM, CDR2 ANQGSEA. DNA for the CDR3: TGCAGCGTTTCCTTTAAACAGGGTGAAGCTTTCTTT. It specifies CSVSFKQGEAFF.

The chain links TRBV28 to TRBJ2-1, with 8 bases identical to TRBD2. Germline V CDR1 and CDR2: MDHEN, SYDVKM. Trimming removed 6 bases from V and 6 bases from J; junction bases left unmatched: 13. The CDR3 has 16 residues. The DNA for the CDR3 is TGTGCCAGCAGCTTGATTGGGACTAGTGGCTCCAATGAGCAGTTCTTC. Translated: CASSLIGTSGSNEQFF. The full variable domain, with the rest looked up from reference TRBV28 and TRBJ2-1, is DVKVTQSSRYLVKRTGEKVFLECVQDMDHENMFWYRQDPGLGLRLIYFSYDVKMKEKGDIPEGYSVSREKKERFSLILESASTNQTSMYLCASSLIGTSGSNEQFFGPGTRLTVL.

CDR3 sequence (DNA): TGTGCCAGTAGTGCTGGGACTAGCGGGAGGGCCTCGGAGACCCAGTACTTC. It is translated as CASSAGTSGRASETQYF. The chain joins TRBV19 to TRBJ2-5; 16 nucleotides agree with TRBD2. The V and J ends lost 5 bases and 5 bases, in that order; junction bases with no gene match: 8. The germline gives CDR1 LNHDA, CDR2 SQIVND (reference sequence). CDR3 size: 17 residues. Full variable domain (missing parts from reference TRBV19 and TRBJ2-5): DGGITQSPKYLFRKEGQNVTLSCEQNLNHDAMYWYRQDPGQGLRLIYYSQIVNDFQKGDIAEGYSVSREKKESFPLTVTSAQKNPTAFYLCASSAGTSGRASETQYFGPGTRLLVL.

This chain links TRBV27 with TRBJ2-2; tentative D call: TRBD2 (5 bases). Per germline, CDR1 MNHEY and CDR2 SMNVEV (reference sequence). CDR3 size: 14 residues. Trimming removed 3 bases at V and 2 bases at J, with 7 bases between. This chain's CDR3 is CASSFGKNTGELFF. In nucleotides, the CDR3 is TGTGCCAGCAGTTTCGGGAAAAACACCGGGGAGCTGTTTTTT.

The genes are TRBV18 and TRBJ2-7; D is undetermined. Germline loops: CDR1 KGHSH, CDR2 LQKENI. V was pared by 3 bases and J by 1 base, with 10 bases between. The CDR3 loop spans 14 amino acids. CDR3 nucleotides: TGTGCCAGCTCACCGCCACTGCCTTCCTACGAGCAGTACTTC. It encodes CASSPPLPSYEQYF.

This chain uses TRBV19 with TRBJ1-1, with a weak D call TRBD1 (6 bases). The CDR3 runs 12 residues. Between the trimmed V and J ends, which lost 10 bases and 1 base, there was a span of 10 bases. Germline values: CDR1 LNHDA, CDR2 SQIVND (reference sequence). In DNA form, the CDR3 reads TGTGCCACCACGACAGGGAACACTGAAGCTTTCTTT. Its translation: CATTTGNTEAFF.

The chain combines TRBV18 with TRBJ2-2, with TRBD1 matching over 8 bases. V shed 3 bases and J 0 bases; nucleotides not matched to a gene: 6. Germline values: CDR1 KGHSH, CDR2 LQKENI. This CDR3 is built from 17 residues. The CDR3 loop is CASSPPDRGTNTGELFF. The CDR3 DNA reads TGTGCCAGCTCACCGCCCGACAGGGGCACGAACACCGGGGAGCTGTTTTTT.

V is TRBV27 and J is TRBJ2-7, with 9 bases identical to TRBD2. From germline, CDR1 is MNHEY and CDR2 SMNVEV (reference sequence). V was clipped by 5 bases and J by 6 bases; unmatched bases: 11. This CDR3 comprises 15 residues. CDR3 in amino acids: CASSLRLAEALEQYF. CDR3 coding DNA: TGTGCCAGCAGTCTTCGACTAGCGGAAGCCCTCGAGCAGTACTTC.

V gene TRBV6-2 or TRBV6-3 combines with J gene TRBJ1-5; maybe TRBD1 (6 bases). The CDR3 contains 17 residues. The V end lost 0 bases, the J end lost 7 bases, and 19 bases lay between the germline ends. CDR1 is MNHEY and CDR2 is SVGEGT in the germline V gene. CDR3 DNA: TGTGCCAGCAGTTACTCTTTTGCCAGGGGCGGTCGGCAGCCCCAGCATTTT. Translating gives CASSYSFARGGRQPQHF.

Of note for this clone: Different DNA sequences within this sample yield the same CDR3. This chain connects TRBV5-1 to TRBJ2-5; D is uncertain. Trimming pared 0 bases from V and 1 base from J, leaving 4 bases between. The germline CDR1 and CDR2 sequences are SGHRS and YFSETQ. The CDR3 extends over 13 amino acids. CDR3 protein: CASSLGSQETQYF. The CDR3 nucleotides are TGCGCCAGCAGCTTGGGCAGCCAAGAGACCCAGTACTTC.

The V and J genes are TRBV5-4 and TRBJ2-1, with TRBD2 identical over 9 bases. This CDR3 spans 15 amino acids. Germline V gives CDR1 SGHNT, CDR2 YYREEE (reference sequence). J lost 9 bases, V lost 0 bases, and 7 bases had no gene match. CDR3 sequence reads: CASSLGTSVSGEQFF. DNA of the CDR3: TGTGCCAGCAGCTTGGGGACTAGCGTATCCGGTGAGCAGTTCTTC.

V usage is TRBV27 and J usage is TRBJ2-7; the match to TRBD2 covers 10 bases. Per germline, CDR1 MNHEY and CDR2 SMNVEV (reference sequence). V lost 5 bases to trimming and J lost 5 bases; unmatched junction nucleotides: 3. The CDR3 has 13 amino acids. CDR3 in amino acids: CASSLSGRNEQYF. The CDR3 nucleotides are TGTGCCAGCAGTCTTAGCGGGAGGAACGAGCAGTACTTC.

The V and J genes are TRBV5-1 and TRBJ1-4, with D perhaps TRBD1 (5 bases). The V gene's germline CDR1 is SGHRS and CDR2 YFSETQ. Trimming removed 2 bases at V and 5 bases at J, with 19 bases between. This CDR3 contains 17 residues. This CDR3 is CASSFIASSGPNEKLFF. The DNA for the CDR3 is TGCGCCAGCAGCTTCATTGCCTCGTCAGGGCCGAATGAAAAACTGTTTTTT.

V and J are TRBV27 and TRBJ2-3; D is unresolved. V gave up 4 bases and J gave up 2 bases, with 7 bases separating them. There are 13 residues in the CDR3. Germline V gene data show CDR1 as MNHEY and CDR2 as SMNVEV (reference sequence). CDR3 in amino acids: CASSSLYTDTQYF. CDR3 DNA: TGTGCCAGCAGTTCCCTTTACACAGATACGCAGTATTTT.

The chain links TRBV5-4 to TRBJ1-1; D ambiguous. This CDR3 spans 12 amino acids. CDR1 and CDR2 (germline): SGHNT, YYREEE (reference sequence). V was trimmed by 1 base and J by 4 bases, leaving 5 bases between them. The CDR3 nucleotides are TGTGCCAGCAGCTTGTGGGCCACTGAAGCTTTCTTT. Its translation: CASSLWATEAFF.

The gene calls are TRBV29-1 and TRBJ2-3; D gene unclear. The CDR3 has 14 residues. Per the germline V gene, CDR1 is SQVTM and CDR2 is ANQGSEA. Deletions cut 1 base from V and 6 bases from J, with 14 bases between. In DNA form, the CDR3 reads TGCAGCGTTGAAGGGGCCTCCTTGAGTGATACGCAGTATTTT. Translating it yields CSVEGASLSDTQYF.

The rearrangement links TRBV9 to TRBJ2-7; a weak D match, TRBD1 (5 bases). V lost 4 bases and J lost 3, with 14 bases in between. The CDR3 contains 14 residues. CDR1 and CDR2 (germline): SGDLS, YYNGEE. Here the CDR3 reads CASSPKQENYEQYF. In DNA, the CDR3 is TGTGCCAGCAGCCCGAAACAGGAGAACTACGAGCAGTACTTC.

The chain joins TRBV6-5 to TRBJ1-6, with 7 bases fitting TRBD1. Germline V CDR1 and CDR2: MNHEY, SVGAGI. The CDR3 loop spans 14 amino acids. The junction had 5 bases not matched to a gene; V was cut back by 6 bases and J by 6 bases. CDR3 in DNA: TGTGCCAGCAGCCACGGGACAGCTAATTCACCCCTCCACTTT. It translates to CASSHGTANSPLHF.

V is TRBV6-5 and J is TRBJ1-2, with D tentatively TRBD1 (6 bases). The CDR3 has 15 residues. The V and J ends lost 0 bases and 7 bases respectively, with 15 bases between them. The germline V gene encodes CDR1 MNHEY and CDR2 SVGAGI. The CDR3 sequence: CASSYSTQGRSGYTF. The CDR3 coding sequence is TGTGCCAGCAGTTACTCGACGCAGGGGCGCTCTGGCTACACCTTC.

The rearrangement links TRBV12-3 or TRBV12-4 to TRBJ1-5; 7 bases fit TRBD1. Trimming cost V 9 bases and J 6 bases; bases outside gene matches: 8. This CDR3 has 13 residues. CDR3 in amino acids: CASCQGGGQPQHF. For the CDR3, the DNA is TGTGCCAGTTGCCAGGGGGGAGGTCAGCCCCAGCATTTT.